One sample yielded the 18 T cell receptor beta chains listed below, sequenced in a study of T cells after yellow fever vaccination. TCRdb independently ran MiXCR on the 5' RACE reads; one entry per CDR3 protein. Among about 260,000 distinct CDR3 sequences, around 13% were seen once, and the ten largest hold about 0.51%. The input for sequencing was CD4+ T cells sorted from PBMCs, taken 45 days after the yellow fever booster vaccination. These receptors were taken from a man aged 25-45 years who received the YFV17D yellow fever vaccine.

The chain recombines TRBV6-2 or TRBV6-3 with TRBJ1-5, with D uncertain. The germline CDR1 and CDR2 sequences are MNHEY and SVGEGT. The V gene lost 8 bases and the J gene lost 4 bases, with 15 bases spanning the gap. The CDR3 is made up of 14 amino acids. CDR3 amino acids: CASVLRGDNQPQHF. CDR3 sequence (DNA): TGTGCCAGCGTTCTCAGAGGTGATAATCAGCCCCAGCATTTT.

This clonotype showed up just a few times. This chain connects TRBV27 to TRBJ2-3; either TRBD1 or TRBD2 may fit D (5 bases each). The CDR3 runs to 14 residues. Germline values: CDR1 MNHEY, CDR2 SMNVEV (reference sequence). The DNA for the CDR3 is TGTGCAGTCTCACGGGGCAATTTCGCAGATACGCAGTATTTT. Translating gives CAVSRGNFADTQYF.

This sequence joins TRBV4-3 and TRBJ2-5; TRBD1 agrees at 9 bases. The trim removed 1 base at V and 5 bases at J, leaving 8 bases unmatched. This CDR3 has 16 amino acids. Germline V gives CDR1 LGHNA, CDR2 YSLEER. As DNA, the CDR3 is TGCGCCAGCAGCCAAGGGATACAGGGGGCAAGGGAGACCCAGTACTTC. The encoded protein is CASSQGIQGARETQYF.

J is TRBJ2-2 and V is TRBV3-1; D is unclear. The CDR3 covers 15 residues. CDR1 LGHDT and CDR2 YNNKEL come from the germline V gene (reference sequence). The V end was cut by 1 base, the J end by 3 bases, with 9 bases between. The CDR3 bases are TGTGCCAGCAGCCAAGTGAATGTGTACACCGGGGAGCTGTTTTTT. Protein sequence: CASSQVNVYTGELFF.

The rearrangement links TRBV3-1 to TRBJ1-1; 12 nucleotides align to TRBD1. The CDR3 consists of 16 residues. Germline V gene data show CDR1 as LGHDT and CDR2 as YNNKEL (reference sequence). Losses at the gene ends were 6 bases for V and 2 bases for J; bases not matched to a gene: 7. CDR3 amino acids: CASRTGTGGGNTEAFF. The CDR3 bases are TGTGCCAGCAGAACCGGGACAGGGGGCGGAAACACTGAAGCTTTCTTT.

Only a few counts were recorded for this clonotype. The chain recombines TRBV20-1 with TRBJ2-3, with D possibly matching TRBD2 (6 bases). The germline V gene has CDR1 DFQATT and CDR2 SNEGSKA (reference sequence). The CDR3 consists of 13 residues. Trimming took off 1 base at V and 4 bases at J, with 9 bases between the two ends. The CDR3, as DNA: TGCAGTGCTAGAGTGGGACTCCCAGATACGCAGTATTTT. Amino acid sequence: CSARVGLPDTQYF.

This clonotype was recorded many times. The chain uses TRBV6-1 and TRBJ2-1; D unresolved. Between the trimmed V and J ends, which lost 6 bases and 0 bases, there was a span of 6 bases. The CDR3 sequence is 13 residues long. CDR1 MNHNS and CDR2 SASEGT come from the germline V gene. DNA for the CDR3: TGTGCCAGCAGAGCCGCCTCCTACAATGAGCAGTTCTTC. As protein: CASRAASYNEQFF.

The CDR3 sequence is CASSSRTDTEAFF. The CDR3 coding sequence is TGCGCCAGCAGCTCCCGGACGGACACTGAAGCTTTCTTT. J is TRBJ1-1 and V is TRBV5-1; the D is unclear. Trimming removed 3 bases from V and 3 bases from J, with 9 bases in between. The CDR3 spans 13 residues. The V gene's germline CDR1 is SGHRS and CDR2 YFSETQ.

This chain joins TRBV7-8 and TRBJ2-4; D possibly corresponds to TRBD1 (6 bases). Trimming removed 4 bases at V and 8 bases at J, with 12 bases between. The CDR3 is 13 amino acids. Germline lookup yields CDR1 SGHVS and CDR2 FQNEAQ. The CDR3, as DNA: TGTGCCAGCAGCTCACAGGGATGGGACATTCAGTACTTC. This encodes CASSSQGWDIQYF. The full variable domain, its missing parts supplied by reference TRBV7-8 and TRBJ2-4, is GAGVSQSPRYKVAKRGQDVALRCDPISGHVSLFWYQQALGQGPEFLTYFQNEAQLDKSGLPSDRFFAERPEGSVSTLKIQRTQQEDSAVYLCASSSQGWDIQYFGAGTRLSVL.

The rearrangement uses TRBV30 and TRBJ2-3; D call uncertain. Germline-derived CDR1 and CDR2 are GTSNPN and SVGIG (reference sequence). This CDR3 spans 14 amino acids. Trimming removed 3 bases from V and 4 bases from J, with 14 bases in between. CDR3 nucleotides: TGTGCCTGGAGGAGAACCCCCTGGGCAGATACGCAGTATTTT. This gives the protein CAWRRTPWADTQYF. The full variable domain, its missing parts supplied by reference TRBV30 and TRBJ2-3, is SQTIHQWPATLVQPVGSPLSLECTVEGTSNPNLYWYRQAAGRGLQLLFYSVGIGQISSEVPQNLSASRPQDRQFILSSKKLLLSDSGFYLCAWRRTPWADTQYFGPGTRLTVL.

V usage is TRBV20-1 and J usage is TRBJ2-5, with 8 bases identical to TRBD2. Per the germline V gene, CDR1 is DFQATT and CDR2 is SNEGSKA (reference sequence). With 3 bases clipped from V and 4 bases from J, the junction kept 10 bases outside the gene matches. CDR3 length: 15 amino acids. As DNA, the CDR3 is TGCAGTGCTAGCGGCGCAGCGGGAGAAATAGAGACCCAGTACTTC. It codes for CSASGAAGEIETQYF.

The chain employs TRBV18 and TRBJ2-3, with 10 bases lining up with TRBD1. The germline V gene encodes CDR1 KGHSH and CDR2 LQKENI. Trimming removed 4 bases from V and 2 bases from J; junction bases left unmatched: 3. CDR3 length: 15 residues. This chain's CDR3 is CASSRDRGLTDTQYF. The CDR3 nucleotides read TGTGCCAGCTCACGGGACAGGGGCCTCACAGATACGCAGTATTTT. Together with reference TRBV18 and TRBJ2-3, the CDR3 gives the full variable domain: NAGVMQNPRHLVRRRGQEARLRCSPMKGHSHVYWYRQLPEEGLKFMVYLQKENIIDESGMPKERFSAEFPKEGPSILRIQQVVRGDSAAYFCASSRDRGLTDTQYFGPGTRLTVL.

This chain connects TRBV7-2 to TRBJ2-1; D gene uncertain. In germline, CDR1 is SGHTA, CDR2 FQGNSA. This CDR3 spans 13 amino acids. The V gene lost 5 bases and the J gene lost 5 bases, with 10 bases spanning the gap. The CDR3 loop reads CASSESRNNEQFF. In DNA, the CDR3 is TGTGCCAGCAGCGAAAGCAGGAACAATGAGCAGTTCTTC. Based on the CDR3 plus reference TRBV7-2 and TRBJ2-1, the full variable domain is GAGVSQSPSNKVTEKGKDVELRCDPISGHTALYWYRQSLGQGLEFLIYFQGNSAPDKSGLPSDRFSAERTGGSVSTLTIQRTQQEDSAVYLCASSESRNNEQFFGPGTRLTVL.

The sample holds a few counts of this clonotype. J is TRBJ2-3 and V is TRBV5-6; maybe TRBD2 (5 bases). V was trimmed by 1 base and J by 2 bases, leaving 14 bases between them. The CDR3 runs 16 residues. Germline V gives CDR1 SGHDT, CDR2 YYEEEE. CDR3 in DNA: TGTGCCAGCAGCTTGACCGGGATAGAGAACACAGATACGCAGTATTTT. It yields the protein CASSLTGIENTDTQYF.

The chain combines TRBV12-3 or TRBV12-4 with TRBJ2-3, with 7 bases identical to TRBD2. The trim removed 3 bases at V and 1 base at J, leaving 7 bases unmatched. The CDR3 runs 16 residues. CDR3 DNA: TGTGCCAGCAGTTTGGGCGCGGGAGCGGGCACAGATACGCAGTATTTT. Amino acids: CASSLGAGAGTDTQYF.

This clonotype was counted a few times. The chain joins TRBV20-1 to TRBJ2-4; the D gene is possibly TRBD2 (5 bases). The V gene lost 4 bases and the J gene lost 8 bases, with 12 bases spanning the gap. The CDR3 contains 12 residues. The germline CDR1 and CDR2 sequences are DFQATT and SNEGSKA (reference sequence). This CDR3 is CSAKPWGDIQYF. CDR3 in DNA: TGCAGTGCTAAGCCGTGGGGAGACATTCAGTACTTC.

A few counts support this clonotype. This sequence joins TRBV20-1 and TRBJ2-5; TRBD2 agrees at 8 bases. This CDR3 has 17 amino acids. CDR1 and CDR2 (germline): DFQATT, SNEGSKA (reference sequence). V lost 5 bases, J lost 3 bases, and 17 bases stayed unmatched. CDR3 DNA: TGCAGTGCTCAAGGGATAATAGCAGGGACTAGAGAAGAGACCCAGTACTTC. Translating it yields CSAQGIIAGTREETQYF.

The chain links TRBV4-3 to TRBJ1-5; TRBD1 is a possible D gene (6 bases). Germline V gene data show CDR1 as LGHNA and CDR2 as YSLEER. This CDR3 has 14 residues. The V gene lost 4 bases and the J gene lost 8 bases, with 15 bases spanning the gap. CDR3 region: CASSRAGVGEPQHF. DNA for the CDR3: TGCGCCAGCAGCCGGGCAGGGGTCGGGGAGCCCCAGCATTTT.